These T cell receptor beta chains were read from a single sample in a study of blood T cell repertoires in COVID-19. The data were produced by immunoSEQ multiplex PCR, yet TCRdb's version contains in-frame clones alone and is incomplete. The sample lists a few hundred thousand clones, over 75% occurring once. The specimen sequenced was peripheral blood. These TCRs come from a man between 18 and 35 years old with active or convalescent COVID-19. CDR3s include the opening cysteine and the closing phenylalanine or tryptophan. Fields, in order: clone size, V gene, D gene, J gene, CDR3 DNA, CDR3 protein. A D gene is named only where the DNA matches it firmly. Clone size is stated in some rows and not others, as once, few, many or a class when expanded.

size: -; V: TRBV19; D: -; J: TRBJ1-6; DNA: TGTGCCAGTAAGGTGGAGAGCTCCTATAATTCACCCCTCCACTTT; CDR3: CASKVESSYNSPLHF
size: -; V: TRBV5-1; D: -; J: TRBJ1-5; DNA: TGCGCCAGCAGCTTGGGTCTCCCCCATCAGCCCCAGCATTTT; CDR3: CASSLGLPHQPQHF
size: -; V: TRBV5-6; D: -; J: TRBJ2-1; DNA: TGTGCCAGCAGCTTGCCCTTCTACAATGAGCAGTTCTTC; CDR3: CASSLPFYNEQFF
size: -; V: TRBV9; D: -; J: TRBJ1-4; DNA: TGTGCCAGCAGCGTAAATTCCCGACAGGAGGAGGAAAAACTGTTTTTT; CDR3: CASSVNSRQEEEKLFF
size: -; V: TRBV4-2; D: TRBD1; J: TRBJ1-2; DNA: TGTGCCAGCAGCGCGACAGGGGAGGATGGCTACACCTTC; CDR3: CASSATGEDGYTF
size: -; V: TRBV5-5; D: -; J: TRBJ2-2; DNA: TGTGCCAGCAGCCGGGATTTGCTGAACACCGGGGAGCTGTTTTTT; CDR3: CASSRDLLNTGELFF
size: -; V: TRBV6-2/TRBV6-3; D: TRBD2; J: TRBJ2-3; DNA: TGTGCCAGCAGTTACTCGATAGGACTAGCGGGGGGGCCTGATACGCAGTATTTT; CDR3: CASSYSIGLAGGPDTQYF
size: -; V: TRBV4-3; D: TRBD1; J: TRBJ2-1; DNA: TGCGCCAGCAGCCCCGGACAGGGAATCCCCAATGAGCAGTTCTTC; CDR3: CASSPGQGIPNEQFF
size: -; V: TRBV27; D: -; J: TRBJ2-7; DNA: TGTGCCAGCAGTTCGCCAGGGGTCTCCTACGAGCAGTACTTC; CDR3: CASSSPGVSYEQYF
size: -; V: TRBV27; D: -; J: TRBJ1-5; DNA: TGTGCCAGCAGTTTTACTCCTAGGATGGCAAGATATAGCAATCAGCCCCAGCATTTT; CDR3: CASSFTPRMARYSNQPQHF
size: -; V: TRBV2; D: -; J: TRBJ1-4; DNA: TGTGCCAGCAGCGTACCTCCGGTCCTGTTTTTT; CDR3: CASSVPPVLFF
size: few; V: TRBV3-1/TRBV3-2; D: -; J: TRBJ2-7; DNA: TGTGCCAGCAGCCAAGGTGCTCGGAGCTCCTACGAGCAGTACTTC; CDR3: CASSQGARSSYEQYF
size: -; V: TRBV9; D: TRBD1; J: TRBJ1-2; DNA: TGTGCCAGCACCCCAACGAGGACAGGGAACTATGGCTACACCTTC; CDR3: CASTPTRTGNYGYTF